A selection of T cell receptor beta chains follows, all from one sample in a study of cytomegalovirus exposure and HLA in healthy donors. The table came from immunoSEQ multiplex PCR; TCRdb's copy has only in-frame clones and leaves some out. This sample has about 190,000 clones, with 85% to 90% found just once. Sequenced sample: PBMCs. Receptors were obtained from a man aged 25 to 40 in good health and CMV-seronegative. The CDR3 runs from the conserved cysteine through the conserved F or W. Fields, in order: J gene, clone size, D gene, V gene, CDR3 DNA, CDR3 protein. D genes are given only for firm matches. Clone size is given for some rows only: seen once, a few or many times, or a class if the clone is expanded.

TRBJ1-2 | - | TRBD1 | TRBV7-2 | TGTGCCAGCACCTACCGGGACAGACCCTATGGCTACACCTTC | CASTYRDRPYGYTF
TRBJ2-7 | - | - | TRBV5-1 | TGCGCCAGCAGCTTGGGCGTCGGGACACCTTCCTACGAGCAGTACTTC | CASSLGVGTPSYEQYF
TRBJ1-6 | - | - | TRBV6-5 | TGTGCCAGCAGTTACGGTACAGGTACTTCACCCCTCCACTTT | CASSYGTGTSPLHF
TRBJ1-1 | - | - | TRBV19 | TGTGCCAGCGGAATCGTGGGCGCTGAAGCTTTCTTT | CASGIVGAEAFF
TRBJ2-3 | - | TRBD1 | TRBV25-1 | TGTGCCAGCACCCAGACAGGGGTCGGTACGCAGTATTTT | CASTQTGVGTQYF
TRBJ2-5 | - | TRBD2 | TRBV2 | TGTGCCACCGGCGGGGGGACACTCCAAGAGACCCAGTACTTC | CATGGGTLQETQYF
TRBJ2-3 | - | TRBD2 | TRBV2 | TGTGCCAGCTGGACTAGCGACACAGATACGCAGTATTTT | CASWTSDTDTQYF
TRBJ1-2 | - | - | TRBV28 | TGTGCCACCCTCGGCGGCGGCTACACCTTC | CATLGGGYTF
TRBJ2-3 | few | - | TRBV25-1 | TGTGCCAGCAGTGACAGGTCTGGAACCGGCACAGATACGCAGTATTTT | CASSDRSGTGTDTQYF
TRBJ1-1 | few | - | TRBV5-1 | TGCGCCAGCAGCTCAACTTCCGGGGTTGTAGACACTGAAGCTTTCTTT | CASSSTSGVVDTEAFF
TRBJ1-1 | - | TRBD1 | TRBV19 | TGTGCCAGTAGTCCGACAGGGGCGAACACTGAAGCTTTCTTT | CASSPTGANTEAFF
TRBJ1-1 | - | TRBD1 | TRBV7-9 | TGTGCCAGCAGCCGACAGGGTCTGAACACTGAAGCTTTCTTT | CASSRQGLNTEAFF
TRBJ2-6 | - | - | TRBV19 | TGTGCCAGTAGTGATCCGGACAGACTCTCTGGGGCCAACGTCCTGACTTTC | CASSDPDRLSGANVLTF
TRBJ1-1 | - | - | TRBV7-7 | TGTGCTAGTGCGACAGTCTGCACTGAAGCTTTCTTT | CASATVCTEAFF
TRBJ1-1 | - | TRBD1 | TRBV7-2 | TGTGCCAGCAGCCGCAGGGGGCAGGGCACTGAAGCTTTCTTT | CASSRRGQGTEAFF
TRBJ1-4 | - | - | TRBV11-2 | TGTGCCAGCAGCCTACAGGGAATCGAGTACGAAAAACTGTTTTTT | CASSLQGIEYEKLFF
TRBJ1-5 | - | TRBD1 | TRBV7-2 | TGTGCCAGCAGCTCAGGGACAGGGACCGGACTCAGCAATCAGCCCCAGCATTTT | CASSSGTGTGLSNQPQHF
TRBJ2-7 | - | TRBD2 | TRBV11-2 | TGTGCCAGCAGATACTTTGGGGGGGTAGGGGATTACGAGCAGTACTTC | CASRYFGGVGDYEQYF
TRBJ2-1 | - | - | TRBV7-2 | TGTGCCAGCAGCTTAGGTCTAGCGACGGACAATGAGCAGTTCTTC | CASSLGLATDNEQFF
TRBJ2-5 | - | - | TRBV5-1 | TGCGCCCGACGACAGACGCAAGAGACCCAGTACTTC | CARRQTQETQYF
TRBJ2-7 | - | TRBD1 | TRBV2 | TGTGCCAGCAGTTCCCGAAGGGACAGGCCCTCCTACGAGCAGTACTTC | CASSSRRDRPSYEQYF
TRBJ1-2 | - | TRBD1 | TRBV5-1 | TGCGCCAGCAGCTCCGGACAGGGGAATGGCTACACCTTC | CASSSGQGNGYTF
TRBJ1-2 | - | TRBD1 | TRBV5-5 | TGTGCCAGCAGGCGTCCGGGACAGAACTATGGCTACACCTTC | CASRRPGQNYGYTF
TRBJ2-1 | - | TRBD2 | TRBV4-2 | TGTGCCAGCAGCCAGGAAGGGGGACTAGCGGGTTCCGGGCAGTTCTTC | CASSQEGGLAGSGQFF
TRBJ2-5 | - | TRBD2 | TRBV5-1 | TGCGCCAGCAGAACTAGCGGGGGGTCCCAAGAGACCCAGTACTTC | CASRTSGGSQETQYF
TRBJ2-3 | once | - | TRBV15 | TGTGCCACCAGCAGGAACCAGGAGGGGCCAGATACGCAGTATTTT | CATSRNQEGPDTQYF
TRBJ2-7 | - | - | TRBV29-1 | TGCAGCGTTCGCAGGGGATCCTACGAGCAGTACTTC | CSVRRGSYEQYF